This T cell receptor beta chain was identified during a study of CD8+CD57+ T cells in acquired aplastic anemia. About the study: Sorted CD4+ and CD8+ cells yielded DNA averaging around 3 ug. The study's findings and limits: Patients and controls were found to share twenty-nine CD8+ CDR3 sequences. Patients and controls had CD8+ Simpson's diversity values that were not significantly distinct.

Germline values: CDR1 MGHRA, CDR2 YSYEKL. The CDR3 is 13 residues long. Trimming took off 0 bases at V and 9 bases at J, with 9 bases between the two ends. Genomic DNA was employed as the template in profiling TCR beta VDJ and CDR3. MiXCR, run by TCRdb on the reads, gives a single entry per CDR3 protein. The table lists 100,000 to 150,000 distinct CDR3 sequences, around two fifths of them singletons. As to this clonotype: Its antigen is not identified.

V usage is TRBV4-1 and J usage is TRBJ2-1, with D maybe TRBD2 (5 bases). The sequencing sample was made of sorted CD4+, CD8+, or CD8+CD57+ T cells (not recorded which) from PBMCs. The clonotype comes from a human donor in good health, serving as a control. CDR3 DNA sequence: TGCGCCAGCAGCCAAGAGAACGCGGGTGAGCAGTTCTTC. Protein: CASSQENAGEQFF.